In its sample, the clone carrying this T cell receptor (beta chain) was seen many times. The antigen is undetermined. Trimming cost V 0 bases and J 7 bases, with 11 bases left between them. The germline V gene encodes CDR1 SGDLS and CDR2 YYNGEE. This CDR3 is 13 amino acids long. This entry belongs to a study of T cells after yellow fever vaccination. The study, taken as a whole, reports: Post-booster samples contained most primary-vaccination clones (approximately 96% CD4, around 88% CD8).

MiXCR was run by TCRdb on the 5' RACE reads, yielding one entry per CDR3 protein. This table has some 130,000 distinct CDR3 sequences, less than 8.5% appearing once. The sequencing used CD4+ T cells sorted from PBMCs, collected 10 days after the yellow fever booster vaccination. This rearrangement joins TRBV9 to TRBJ2-7, with no clear D. The TCR was taken from a man aged 25-40 years who received the YFV17D yellow fever vaccine. CDR3: CASSVDWVSEQYF. In nucleotides, the CDR3 is TGTGCCAGCAGCGTAGATTGGGTCTCGGAGCAGTACTTC.